This T cell receptor (beta chain) was documented in a study of cytomegalovirus exposure and HLA in healthy donors. Study background: In a later analysis, the roughly 120 validation repertoires were reported to have used the same platform as the roughly 730 first-cohort repertoires. Overall study results and limits: The tendency of first-cohort TCR clusters to co-occur in the roughly 130 validation repertoires was the finding of a later analysis. Published work reported that the classifier diagnosed cytomegalovirus status with high specificity and sensitivity.

The assay was immunoSEQ multiplex PCR, and TCRdb's table has in-frame clones only and misses some. This table holds over 100,000 clones, approximately 90% found once. As to this clone: Its antigen remains unknown.

This clonotype originated in a woman between 18 and 29 years old in good health and CMV-seropositive. Sequencing was done on a sample of PBMCs.

CDR3 sequence: CASSFDSGDELFF. In DNA, the CDR3 is TGCGCCAGCAGCTTCGACTCGGGGGACGAACTGTTTTTT. The gene calls are TRBV4-1 and TRBJ1-4; the D gene is possibly TRBD1 (5 bases). CDR1 is MGHRA and CDR2 is YSYEKL in the germline V gene. This CDR3 spans 13 amino acids. With 5 bases removed from V and 12 bases from J, the gap between germline ends came to 16 bases.